The entry below gives a single T cell receptor beta chain sequence along with its context. Its antigen has not been determined. The input lacks base qualities; no much larger clone sits a single base away. Its CDR3 holds 14 amino acids, cysteine through phenylalanine. CDR3 DNA is the only sequence kept; it has 42 bases, read in frame from the first base. V is shortened by 7 bases, J by 2 bases, and the region joining them spans 15 bases. For CDR1 and CDR2, the germline V gene (reference sequence) lists MNHEY and SMNVEV. This entry comes from a study of neoadjuvant anti-PD-1 for oral cavity cancer (TCRdb year 2021). General notes on the study: Before undergoing curative-intent surgical resection, most patients got three to four biweekly nivolumab doses at 3 mg/kg. Patients without progression received a fourth nivolumab dose around day 43 and underwent definitive surgical resection on days 50-56. Under RECIST 1.1, patients with complete response, partial response or stable disease were classed as responders, and patients with progression were classed as non-responders. There were roughly 11 patients in the parent correlative cohort, and the response rate was roughly 33%. Results and caveats for the whole study, not just this receptor: Higher pretreatment blood Treg/Th17 ratios correlated with both higher pretreatment blood TCRbeta clonality and lower post-treatment tumor TCRbeta clonality. TCR analyses included only a few patients per response group, and the authors called for larger cohorts for validation. Larger post-treatment sizes of preexisting intratumoral clones correlated with greater tumor shrinkage, suggesting expansion of preexisting clones contributed to response.

The time point tag for this specimen amounts to: after neoadjuvant nivolumab, at surgical resection. Patients were newly diagnosed with stage II-IVA oral cavity squamous cell carcinoma and had received no prior systemic or radiation treatment. Everyone in the cohort had locally advanced, HPV-negative oral cavity squamous cell carcinoma. Samples came from a longitudinal correlative study of a single-arm phase II trial of neoadjuvant nivolumab in oral cavity squamous cell carcinoma. Subject-matched pre- and post-treatment PBMCs and tumors from three responders and three non-responders were subjected to genomic DNA-based TCRbeta sequencing. The Maxwell RSC DNA from Tissue kit was used to isolate genomic DNA from tumor tissue. For survey sequencing, tumor libraries mostly used about 5 ug of input genomic DNA, with two replicates for each sample. The immunoSEQ hsTCRbeta kit was used to prepare TCRbeta libraries according to the manufacturer's instructions. The completed libraries were mixed into a single pool at 3 nM, then sequenced with an Illumina NovaSeq 6000 S4 flow cell. On the study's bioinformatics: The immunoSEQ Analyzer handled quality control and preprocessing of the raw data. The analysis was limited to productive rearrangements, and each clonotype was defined by a unique CDR3 amino acid sequence. Repertoire clonality was estimated as the Gini-Simpson index, computed with the R package tcR. Student's t test was used to compare Gini indices, and Pearson correlation was used to assess associations with tumor size change. In its TCRdb copy, this immuneACCESS table keeps in-frame sequences only and misses some clones. Where compared with another copy, unresolved V genes explain less than half of these, and the others have no known cause. V, J and clone size reflect that table, while D and trimming were determined from the DNA. In all, the sample holds about 15,000 clones, and around 36% of those were seen once. The ten largest clonotypes hold roughly 36% of the sample.

The chain was built from TRBV27 and TRBJ2-7; there is no confident call for the D gene. This clonotype was obtained from a person between 40 and 85 years old with oral cavity squamous cell carcinoma. Sequencing was performed on tumor tissue, taken after nivolumab (anti-PD-1) treatment. At the DNA level, the sequence is TGTGCCAGCACTCGGTTCCTTGGGGCCTACGAGCAGTACTTC. It specifies CASTRFLGAYEQYF.